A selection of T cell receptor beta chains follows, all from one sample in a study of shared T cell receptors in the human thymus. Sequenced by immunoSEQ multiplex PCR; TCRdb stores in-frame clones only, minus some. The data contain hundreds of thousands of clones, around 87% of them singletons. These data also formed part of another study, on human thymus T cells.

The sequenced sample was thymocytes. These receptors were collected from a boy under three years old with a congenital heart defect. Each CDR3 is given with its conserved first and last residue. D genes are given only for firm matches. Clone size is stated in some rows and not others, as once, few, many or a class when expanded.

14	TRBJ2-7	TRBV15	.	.	TGTGCCACCAGCCCGGTCGGAGGGCGGGACGAGCAGTACTTC	CATSPVGGRDEQYF
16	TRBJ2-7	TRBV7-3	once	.	TGTGCCAGCACCTCACCTCCGGAGGGGAGTTCCTACGAGCAGTACTTC	CASTSPPEGSSYEQYF
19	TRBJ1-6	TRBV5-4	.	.	TGTGCCAGCAGCCTAACGGGGGGGCTCAAAGGGTCCTATAATTCACCCCTCCACTTT	CASSLTGGLKGSYNSPLHF
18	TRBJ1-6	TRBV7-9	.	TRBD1	TGTGCCAGCAGCTTAACCCCGGGACAGGGGGATCATAACTCACCCCTCCACTTT	CASSLTPGQGDHNSPLHF
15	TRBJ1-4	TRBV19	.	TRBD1	TGTGCCAGTAGTATCCGGACAGGGCTTAATGAAAAACTGTTTTTT	CASSIRTGLNEKLFF
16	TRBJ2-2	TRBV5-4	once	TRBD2	TGTGCCAGCAGCTTGGTCCCGCGGGAGTACACCGGGGAGCTGTTTTTT	CASSLVPREYTGELFF
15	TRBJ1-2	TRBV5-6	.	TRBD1	TGTGCCAGCAGCCAACCGGGACAGGGGTCCTATGGCTACACCTTC	CASSQPGQGSYGYTF
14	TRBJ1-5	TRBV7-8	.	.	TGTGCCAGCAGCGAGAGGACAGAAAATCAGCCCCAGCATTTT	CASSERTENQPQHF
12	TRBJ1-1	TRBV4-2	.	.	TGTGCCAGCGGGGTAGCGGGCACTGAAGCTTTCTTT	CASGVAGTEAFF
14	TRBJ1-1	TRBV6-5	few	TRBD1	TGTGCCAGCAGCATGGGACAGATGAACACTGAAGCTTTCTTT	CASSMGQMNTEAFF
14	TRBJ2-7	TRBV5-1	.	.	TGCGCCAGCACCCCCCCCGGGAAGTCCTACGAGCAGTACTTC	CASTPPGKSYEQYF
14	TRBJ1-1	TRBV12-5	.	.	TGTGCTAGTGGCCCGGGTAGGGGAGGCACTGAAGCTTTCTTT	CASGPGRGGTEAFF
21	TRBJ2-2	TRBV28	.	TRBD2	TGTGCCAGCAGTTTAAAGTCCGGGACTAGCGGGGGGGCTGTGTACACCGGGGAGCTGTTTTTT	CASSLKSGTSGGAVYTGELFF
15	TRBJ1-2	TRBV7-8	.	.	TGTGCCAGCAGCCCACAACAGGCCAGCAACTATGGCTACACCTTC	CASSPQQASNYGYTF
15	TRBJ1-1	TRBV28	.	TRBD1	TGTGCCAGCAGTTTTTTACAGGGGGCTTTCACTGAAGCTTTCTTT	CASSFLQGAFTEAFF
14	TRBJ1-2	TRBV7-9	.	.	TGTGCCAGCAGCTTAGAGGCGGACTCCTATGGCTACACCTTC	CASSLEADSYGYTF
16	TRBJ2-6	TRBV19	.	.	TGTGCCAGTAGTACTTCCGAGGACTCTGGGGCCAACGTCCTGACTTTC	CASSTSEDSGANVLTF
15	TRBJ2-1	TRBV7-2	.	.	TGTGCCAGCAGCTTAGGGAGAGGGAGCATCGATGAGCAGTTCTTC	CASSLGRGSIDEQFF
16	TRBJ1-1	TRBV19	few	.	TGTGCCAGTAGCCCCCGAATCAACAGGGTGAACACTGAAGCTTTCTTT	CASSPRINRVNTEAFF
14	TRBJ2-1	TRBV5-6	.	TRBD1	TGTGCCAGCGGGGACAGGGGGGCCTACAATGAGCAGTTCTTC	CASGDRGAYNEQFF
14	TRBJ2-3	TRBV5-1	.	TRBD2	TGCGCCAGCAGCATAGGACTAGTCACAGATACGCAGTATTTT	CASSIGLVTDTQYF
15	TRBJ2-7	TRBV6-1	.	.	TGTGCCAGCAGTGAAGCGCAGGGAGGAAGCTACGAGCAGTACTTC	CASSEAQGGSYEQYF
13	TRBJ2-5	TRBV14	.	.	TGTGCCAGCAGCCACCGCGACCAAGAGACCCAGTACTTC	CASSHRDQETQYF
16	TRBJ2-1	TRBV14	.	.	TGTGCCAGCAGCCAAGATCCCAGTTCCTCCTACAATGAGCAGTTCTTC	CASSQDPSSSYNEQFF
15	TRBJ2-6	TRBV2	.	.	TGTGCCAGCAGAGGGGGACCCTCTGGGGCCAACGTCCTGACTTTC	CASRGGPSGANVLTF
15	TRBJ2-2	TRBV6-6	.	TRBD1	TGTGCCAGCAGTTTCCACGACAGGGCCACCGGGGAGCTGTTTTTT	CASSFHDRATGELFF
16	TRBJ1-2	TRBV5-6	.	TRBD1	TGTGCCAGCAGCTTGGGGGTGACAGGGAACCACTATGGCTACACCTTC	CASSLGVTGNHYGYTF
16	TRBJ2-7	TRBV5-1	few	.	TGCGCCAGCACCACTGGTCGCGGGGCGAAGACCTACGAGCAGTACTTC	CASTTGRGAKTYEQYF
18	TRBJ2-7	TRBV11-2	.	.	TGTGCCAGCAGCCTAAGGAGGGGTTGGGCGTCCAAGGTCTACGAGCAGTACTTC	CASSLRRGWASKVYEQYF
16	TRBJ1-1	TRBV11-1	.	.	TGTGCCAGCAGCTCTGTCCGGGGGGCCAGGCGCACTGAAGCTTTCTTT	CASSSVRGARRTEAFF
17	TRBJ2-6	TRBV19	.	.	TGTGCCAGTAATACCGGGACAAGGATCTCTGGGGCCAACGTCCTGACTTTC	CASNTGTRISGANVLTF
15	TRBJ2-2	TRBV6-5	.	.	TGTGCCAGCAATTTGGACAGAACGAACACCGGGGAGCTGTTTTTT	CASNLDRTNTGELFF
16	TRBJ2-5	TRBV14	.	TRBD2	TGTGCCAGCAGCGAGACAGCGGGAGGGCCGGGAGAGACCCAGTACTTC	CASSETAGGPGETQYF
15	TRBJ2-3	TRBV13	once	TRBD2	TGTGCCAGCAGCTTGATAGCGGGGGAAACAGATACGCAGTATTTT	CASSLIAGETDTQYF
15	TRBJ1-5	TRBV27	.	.	TGTGCCAGCAGTTTATCCGCACCCACGGGTCAGCCCCAGCATTTT	CASSLSAPTGQPQHF
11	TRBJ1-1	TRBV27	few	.	TGTGCCAGCACAGGGAACACTGAAGCTTTCTTT	CASTGNTEAFF
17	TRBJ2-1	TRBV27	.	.	TGTGCCAGCAGTTTATCGGCAGGGATTACCTCCTACAATGAGCAGTTCTTC	CASSLSAGITSYNEQFF
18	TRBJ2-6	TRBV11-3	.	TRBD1	TGTGCCAGCAGCAACCCGGGACAGGAAGACTCTGGGGCCAACGTCCTGACTTTC	CASSNPGQEDSGANVLTF
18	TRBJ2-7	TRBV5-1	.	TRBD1	TGCGCCAGCAGCAGTACGAAGGACAGGGAAAATTTGGGGCGAAAGCAGTACTTC	CASSSTKDRENLGRKQYF
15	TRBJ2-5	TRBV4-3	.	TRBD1	TGCGCCAGCAGCCACGGGACAGGGGCGGCGGAGACCCAGTACTTC	CASSHGTGAAETQYF
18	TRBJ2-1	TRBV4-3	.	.	TGCGCCAGCAGCCATACGCGCGGTTTTGCGGCTTCCTACAATGAGCAGTTCTTC	CASSHTRGFAASYNEQFF
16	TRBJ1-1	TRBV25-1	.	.	TGTGCCAGCAGTGAATATAAGGGACTGGGTGTCAATGAAGCTTTCTTT	CASSEYKGLGVNEAFF
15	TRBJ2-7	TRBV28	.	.	TGTGCCAGCAGTTCAAAGTCCCAGGGGTTCTACGAGCAGTACTTC	CASSSKSQGFYEQYF
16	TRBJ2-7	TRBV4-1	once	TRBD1	TGCGCCAGCAGCCACAAACTTACAGGGGGCGTCTACGAGCAGTACTTC	CASSHKLTGGVYEQYF
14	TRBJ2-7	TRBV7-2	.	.	TGTGCCAGCAGCTTAGCCGCGGGGTTGGACGAGCAGTACTTC	CASSLAAGLDEQYF
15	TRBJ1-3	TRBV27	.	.	TGTGCCAGCAACCCCCGGGGGGCTACTGGAAACACCATATATTTT	CASNPRGATGNTIYF
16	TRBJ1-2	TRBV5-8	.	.	TGTGCCAGCAGCCCGTTAGCCGGGACATTGGATAATGGCTACACCTTC	CASSPLAGTLDNGYTF
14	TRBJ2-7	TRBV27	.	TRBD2	TGTGCCAGCAGTAGAGAGCGGGGTTCCAACGAGCAGTACTTC	CASSRERGSNEQYF